This TCR beta chain was identified during a study of cytomegalovirus exposure and HLA in healthy donors. The CDR3 runs 13 residues. V was cut by 1 base and J by 7 bases, with 8 bases left in between. Germline V gene sequence: CDR1 LGHNA, CDR2 YNFKEQ. Vbeta (60) and Jbeta (13) primers were used in the PCR. TCRdb's table, derived via immunoSEQ multiplex PCR, lists solely in-frame clones and lacks some. The sample has 150,000 to 190,000 clones; around 82% are singletons. Overall study findings and caveats: Upon later analysis, TCR association rates were observed to vary by HLA locus, being highest for DRB1 and lowest for HLA-C.

There are a few counts of this clone. Antigen: not known. The sequencing input was PBMCs. This chain uses TRBV4-2 with TRBJ2-1; D is possibly TRBD2 (6 bases). The clonotype originates from a woman aged 45-59 years in good health and CMV-seropositive. The CDR3, as DNA: TGTGCCAGCAGCCAAGGGGGGGTAAATGAGCAGTTCTTC. It specifies CASSQGGVNEQFF.